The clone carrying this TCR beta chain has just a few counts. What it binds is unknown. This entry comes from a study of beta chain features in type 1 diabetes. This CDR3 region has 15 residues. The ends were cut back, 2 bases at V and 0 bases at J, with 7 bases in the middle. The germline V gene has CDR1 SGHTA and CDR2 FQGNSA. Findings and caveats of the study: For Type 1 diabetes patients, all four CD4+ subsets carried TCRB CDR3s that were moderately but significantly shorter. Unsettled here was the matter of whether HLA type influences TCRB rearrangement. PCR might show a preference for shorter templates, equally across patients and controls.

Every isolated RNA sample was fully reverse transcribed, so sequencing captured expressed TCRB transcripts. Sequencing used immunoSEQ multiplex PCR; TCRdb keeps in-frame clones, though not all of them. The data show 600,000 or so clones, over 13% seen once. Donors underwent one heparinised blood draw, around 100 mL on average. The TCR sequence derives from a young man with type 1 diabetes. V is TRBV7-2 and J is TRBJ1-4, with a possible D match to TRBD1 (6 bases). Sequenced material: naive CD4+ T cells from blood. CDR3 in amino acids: CASSLRGATNEKLFF. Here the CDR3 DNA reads TGTGCCAGCAGCTTAAGGGGGGCAACTAATGAAAAACTGTTTTTT.